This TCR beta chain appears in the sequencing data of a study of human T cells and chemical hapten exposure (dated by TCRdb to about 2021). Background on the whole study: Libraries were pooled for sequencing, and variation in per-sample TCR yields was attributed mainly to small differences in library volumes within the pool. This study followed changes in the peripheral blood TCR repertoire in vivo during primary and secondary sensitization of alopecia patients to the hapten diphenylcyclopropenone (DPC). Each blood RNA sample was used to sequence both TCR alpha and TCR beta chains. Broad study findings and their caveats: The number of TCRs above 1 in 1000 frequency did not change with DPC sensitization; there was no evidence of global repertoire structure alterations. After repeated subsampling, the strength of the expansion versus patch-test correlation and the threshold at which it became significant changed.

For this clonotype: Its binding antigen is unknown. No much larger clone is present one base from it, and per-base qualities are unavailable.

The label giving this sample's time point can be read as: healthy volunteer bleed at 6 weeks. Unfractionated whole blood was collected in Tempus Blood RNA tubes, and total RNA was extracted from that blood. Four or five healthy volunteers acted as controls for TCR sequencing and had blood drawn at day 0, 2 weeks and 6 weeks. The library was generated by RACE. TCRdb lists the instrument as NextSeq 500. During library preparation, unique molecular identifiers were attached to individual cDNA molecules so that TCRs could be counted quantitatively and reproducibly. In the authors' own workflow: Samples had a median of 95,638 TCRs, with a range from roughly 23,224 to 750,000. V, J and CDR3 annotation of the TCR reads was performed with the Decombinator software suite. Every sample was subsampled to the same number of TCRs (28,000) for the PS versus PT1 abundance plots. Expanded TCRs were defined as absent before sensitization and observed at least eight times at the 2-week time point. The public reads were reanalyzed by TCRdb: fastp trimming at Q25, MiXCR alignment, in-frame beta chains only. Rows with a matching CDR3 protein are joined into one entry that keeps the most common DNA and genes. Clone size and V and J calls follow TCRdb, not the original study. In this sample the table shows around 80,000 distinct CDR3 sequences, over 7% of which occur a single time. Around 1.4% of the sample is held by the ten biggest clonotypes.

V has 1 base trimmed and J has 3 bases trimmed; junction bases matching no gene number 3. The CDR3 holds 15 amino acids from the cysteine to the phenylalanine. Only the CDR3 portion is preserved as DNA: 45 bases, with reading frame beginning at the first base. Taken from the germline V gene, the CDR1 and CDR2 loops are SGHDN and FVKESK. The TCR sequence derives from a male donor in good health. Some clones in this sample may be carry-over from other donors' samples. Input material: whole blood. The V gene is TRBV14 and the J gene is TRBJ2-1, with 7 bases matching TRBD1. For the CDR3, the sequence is CASSQVRGLYNEQFF. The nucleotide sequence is TGTGCCAGCAGCCAAGTAAGGGGGCTCTACAATGAGCAGTTCTTC.